This T cell receptor (beta chain) appears in the sequencing data of a study of Ad26.COV2.S vaccination and SARS-CoV-2 variants. At the level of the study: Trial arm assignment for the donor was COV1001 Ad26.COV2.S. Ad26.COV2.S shots went into the muscle once or twice, 56 days apart. The study, taken as a whole, reports: Breadth and depth estimates from TCRs may understate total T cell responses.

On this clone itself: What it recognizes is unknown.

Treatment given: roughly 19 received Ad26.COV2.S at low or high dose, single or two shots; roughly 5 received placebo; per-sample allocation not given. Material that was analyzed had been drawn on day 63 after the first vaccine or placebo injection. The donor was a Boston adult aged 18-55 years. CDR1 and CDR2 (germline): LNHNV, YYDKDF (reference sequence). This CDR3 is built from 16 residues. J lost 0 bases, V lost 5 bases, and 5 bases had no gene match. The data were produced by immunoSEQ multiplex PCR, yet TCRdb's version contains in-frame clones alone and is incomplete. The table records 300,000 to 350,000 clones, 88% of them present only once.

The genes are TRBV15 and TRBJ2-1; the match to TRBD1 covers 9 bases. This material consisted of peripheral blood, taken in a trial of Ad26.COV2.S vaccine versus placebo. The source is a person between 18 and 60 years old who received the Ad26.COV2.S COVID-19 vaccine or a placebo. The CDR3 loop is CATSGTGPSSYNEQFF. The CDR3, as DNA: TGTGCCACCAGCGGGACAGGGCCTAGCTCCTACAATGAGCAGTTCTTC.